Listed below are T cell receptor beta chains from one sample, sequenced in a study of immune evolution from preneoplasia to lung adenocarcinoma. The repertoire was sequenced with immunoSEQ multiplex PCR; TCRdb's copy has only in-frame clones and lacks some. The sample carries roughly 6,700 clones, around 80% recorded once. The sequenced sample was FFPE invasive lung adenocarcinoma tissue. The receptors here all came from a person aged 55 to 75 with lung adenocarcinoma. The CDR3 runs from the conserved cysteine through the conserved F or W. A D gene is named only where the DNA matches it firmly. Clone sizes are given selectively: once, few, many, or a class where the clone is expanded.

TRBD2	TRBV7-6	TRBJ2-2	.	CASSPRLAGNTGELFF	TGTGCCAGCAGCCCCAGACTAGCGGGTAACACCGGGGAGCTGTTTTTT
.	TRBV6-5	TRBJ1-5	.	CASSRAFNQPQHF	TGTGCCAGCAGCAGAGCCTTCAATCAGCCCCAGCATTTT
.	TRBV11-3	TRBJ1-2	.	CASSSGGGSYGYTF	TGTGCCAGCAGCTCGGGGGGCGGTTCCTATGGCTACACCTTC
.	TRBV10-1	TRBJ2-3	.	CASSAGSGDTQYF	TGCGCCAGCAGTGCTGGTTCGGGCGATACGCAGTATTTT
.	TRBV28	TRBJ2-6	.	CASSSTWSGANVLTF	TGTGCCAGCAGTTCTACATGGTCTGGGGCCAACGTCCTGACTTTC
TRBD2	TRBV12-5	TRBJ2-1	few	CASGSTSGSNEQFF	TGTGCTAGTGGTTCGACTAGCGGGAGCAATGAGCAGTTCTTC
.	TRBV14	TRBJ2-7	once	CASSQRFDYEQYF	TGTGCCAGCAGCCAGAGATTTGACTACGAGCAGTACTTC
.	TRBV28	TRBJ2-1	.	CASRGGLSSYNEQFF	TGTGCCAGCAGGGGGGGCTTGAGCTCCTACAATGAGCAGTTCTTC
.	TRBV19	TRBJ1-5	.	CASSIIRGIRGQPQHF	TGTGCCAGTAGTATAATCCGGGGAATCAGGGGTCAGCCCCAGCATTTT
.	TRBV2	TRBJ2-5	.	CASSVETQYF	TGTGCCAGCAGTGTGGAGACCCAGTACTTC
.	TRBV7-9	TRBJ2-5	few	CASSSGMETQYF	TGTGCCAGCAGCTCCGGGATGGAGACCCAGTACTTC
TRBD2	TRBV30	TRBJ2-5	few	CACLPRSGREHETQYF	TGTGCCTGTCTGCCCCGGAGCGGGAGGGAGCATGAGACCCAGTACTTC
TRBD1	TRBV6-4	TRBJ1-5	.	CASSDGDRAVGQPQHF	TGTGCCAGCAGTGACGGGGACAGGGCGGTGGGTCAGCCCCAGCATTTT
.	TRBV5-6	TRBJ2-1	few	CASSLGLPHEQFF	TGTGCCAGCAGCTTGGGACTTCCCCATGAGCAGTTCTTC
.	TRBV5-1	TRBJ1-1	.	CASSLSGRRMNTEAFF	TGCGCCAGCAGCTTGAGCGGCCGTCGCATGAACACTGAAGCTTTCTTT
TRBD2	TRBV11-2	TRBJ2-2	.	CASSPTSGSRTGELFF	TGTGCCAGCAGCCCAACTAGCGGGAGCCGCACCGGGGAGCTGTTTTTT
.	TRBV11-2	TRBJ1-1	.	CASSLGGRLGAFF	TGTGCCAGCAGCCTAGGAGGACGCCTTGGGGCTTTCTTT
TRBD2	TRBV7-9	TRBJ2-1	.	CASSSGTSGAYNEQFF	TGTGCCAGCAGCTCCGGGACTAGCGGGGCTTACAATGAGCAGTTCTTC
TRBD1	TRBV7-2	TRBJ2-5	.	CASSNQGTGRGETQYF	TGTGCCAGCAGCAACCAAGGGACAGGGAGGGGAGAGACCCAGTACTTC
.	TRBV28	TRBJ1-1	.	CASSSWPPPEAFF	TGTGCCAGCAGTTCCTGGCCCCCGCCGGAAGCTTTCTTT
.	TRBV4-2	TRBJ2-7	.	CASSQVGLSYEQYF	TGTGCCAGCAGCCAGGTTGGACTGTCCTACGAGCAGTACTTC
TRBD1	TRBV6-6	TRBJ2-7	.	CASSSNPGQGVREQYF	TGTGCCAGCAGCTCAAATCCGGGACAGGGAGTACGAGAGCAGTACTTC
TRBD1	TRBV29-1	TRBJ2-5	.	CSVDRRNAQYF	TGCAGCGTGGACAGGAGGAACGCCCAGTACTTC
.	TRBV28	TRBJ1-1	once	CASSLGGAGMNTEAFF	TGTGCCAGCAGTTTGGGGGGGGCGGGAATGAACACTGAAGCTTTCTTT
.	TRBV30	TRBJ1-2	.	CAWSLPYTLNYGYTF	TGTGCCTGGAGTCTACCATACACACTAAACTATGGCTACACCTTC
.	TRBV18	TRBJ2-2	few	CASSPPNRANTGELFF	TGTGCCAGCTCACCACCGAACAGAGCGAACACCGGGGAGCTGTTTTTT
TRBD2	TRBV28	TRBJ2-7	.	CASRPGLFAHEQYF	TGTGCCAGCAGACCGGGACTATTCGCCCACGAGCAGTACTTC
TRBD1	TRBV12-5	TRBJ2-1	.	CASVSSQGDEQFF	TGTGCTAGTGTTAGTTCCCAGGGGGATGAGCAGTTCTTC
.	TRBV9	TRBJ2-1	.	CASSVQDRSSYNEQFF	TGTGCCAGCAGCGTTCAAGACAGAAGCTCCTACAATGAGCAGTTCTTC
.	TRBV11-3	TRBJ1-1	few	CASSLGPREAFF	TGTGCCAGCAGCTTAGGGCCCCGCGAAGCTTTCTTT
TRBD1	TRBV7-9	TRBJ1-4	.	CASSWGDRWNEKLFF	TGTGCCAGCAGCTGGGGGGACAGATGGAATGAAAAACTGTTTTTT
.	TRBV11-3	TRBJ1-3	.	CATATGSGNTIYF	TGTGCCACCGCGACAGGCTCTGGAAACACCATATATTTT
TRBD2	TRBV6-5	TRBJ2-7	.	CASSYSGGGSYYEQYF	TGTGCCAGCAGTTACTCGGGTGGCGGGAGCTACTACGAGCAGTACTTC
.	TRBV6-1	TRBJ2-7	.	CASERGENYEQYF	TGTGCCAGCGAGAGAGGGGAAAACTACGAGCAGTACTTC
.	TRBV28	TRBJ1-5	few	CASSLFPNSNQPQHF	TGTGCCAGCAGCCTATTCCCGAACAGCAATCAGCCCCAGCATTTT
TRBD1	TRBV7-9	TRBJ1-1	.	CASSPGTVATAFF	TGTGCCAGCAGCCCAGGGACAGTCGCGACGGCTTTCTTT
TRBD1	TRBV5-1	TRBJ2-4	few	CASSPGTGGRNIQYF	TGCGCCAGCAGCCCCGGGACAGGGGGAAGGAACATTCAGTACTTC
TRBD1	TRBV5-5	TRBJ1-5	once	CASSRQGYSNQPQHF	TGTGCCAGCAGCCGACAGGGATATAGCAATCAGCCCCAGCATTTT
.	TRBV28	TRBJ1-1	.	CATAKVGGEAFF	TGTGCCACCGCAAAAGTGGGAGGTGAAGCTTTCTTT
.	TRBV4-2	TRBJ1-2	.	CASSQEDSDYTF	TGTGCCAGCAGCCAAGAGGACAGTGACTACACCTTC
TRBD1	TRBV6-6	TRBJ2-7	.	CASSQPGTETYEQYF	TGTGCCAGCAGTCAACCCGGGACAGAAACCTACGAGCAGTACTTC
.	TRBV5-4	TRBJ1-5	.	CASSPGYSNQPQHF	TGTGCCAGCAGCCCAGGCTATAGCAATCAGCCCCAGCATTTT
.	TRBV10-3	TRBJ1-5	.	CAISTASNQPQHF	TGTGCCATCTCTACGGCTAGCAATCAGCCCCAGCATTTT
.	TRBV10-1	TRBJ1-1	.	CASSESDSYTEAFF	TGCGCCAGCAGTGAGTCGGACAGCTACACTGAAGCTTTCTTT
.	TRBV7-8	TRBJ1-5	.	CASSLSEGEPQHF	TGTGCCAGCAGCTTAAGCGAGGGGGAGCCCCAGCATTTT
TRBD2	TRBV7-2	TRBJ2-7	.	CASSLGSGRTVYEQYF	TGTGCCAGCAGCTTGGGGAGCGGGAGGACCGTCTACGAGCAGTACTTC
.	TRBV5-6	TRBJ2-4	.	CASSFRLAKNIQYF	TGTGCCAGCAGCTTTAGACTAGCCAAAAACATTCAGTACTTC
.	TRBV27	TRBJ2-2	.	CASRLTDTGELFF	TGTGCCAGCAGACTGACCGACACCGGGGAGCTGTTTTTT
.	TRBV4-2	TRBJ2-2	.	CASSQESRDTGELFF	TGTGCCAGCAGCCAAGAGAGTAGGGACACCGGGGAGCTGTTTTTT
TRBD1	TRBV18	TRBJ2-7	.	CASSPDRYEQYF	TGTGCCAGCTCACCGGACAGGTACGAGCAGTACTTC
.	TRBV28	TRBJ2-1	.	CATQTDHNEQFF	TGTGCCACCCAGACGGATCACAATGAGCAGTTCTTC
.	TRBV7-9	TRBJ2-2	.	CASSLFSRGTGELFF	TGTGCCAGCAGCTTATTCAGCCGGGGCACCGGGGAGCTGTTTTTT
TRBD2	TRBV27	TRBJ2-5	few	CASSFSGTETQYF	TGTGCCAGCAGTTTTAGCGGGACGGAGACCCAGTACTTC
.	TRBV6-5	TRBJ2-1	.	CASSYRGSLFYNEQFF	TGTGCCAGCAGTTACAGGGGGAGTCTATTCTACAATGAGCAGTTCTTC
.	TRBV10-3	TRBJ1-1	few	CAISPRGEPNTEAFF	TGTGCCATCAGCCCGAGGGGAGAGCCGAACACTGAAGCTTTCTTT
.	TRBV4-1	TRBJ1-4	.	CASSQDGRGPNEKLFF	TGCGCCAGCAGCCAAGATGGTAGGGGACCTAATGAAAAACTGTTTTTT
.	TRBV7-2	TRBJ1-4	few	CASSLLSTNEKLFF	TGTGCCAGCAGCTTATTGTCAACTAATGAAAAACTGTTTTTT
.	TRBV28	TRBJ2-7	.	CASSLRPDHYEQYF	TGTGCCAGCAGTTTGAGGCCCGACCACTACGAGCAGTACTTC
.	TRBV18	TRBJ2-5	.	CASSPRAQETQYF	TGTGCCAGCTCACCACGGGCTCAAGAGACCCAGTACTTC